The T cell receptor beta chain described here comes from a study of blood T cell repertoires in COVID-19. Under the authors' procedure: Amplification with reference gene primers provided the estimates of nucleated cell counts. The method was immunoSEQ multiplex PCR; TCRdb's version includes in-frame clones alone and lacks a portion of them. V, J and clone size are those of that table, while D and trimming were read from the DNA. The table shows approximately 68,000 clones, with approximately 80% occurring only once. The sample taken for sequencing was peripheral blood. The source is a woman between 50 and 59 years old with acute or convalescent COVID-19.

The DNA for the CDR3 is TGCGCCAGCAGCACCCGGACTAGCCGAGTCTACGAGCAGTACTTC. Translating gives CASSTRTSRVYEQYF. This chain uses TRBV5-1 with TRBJ2-7, with TRBD2 matching 8 bases. V was clipped by 4 bases and J by 3 bases; unmatched bases: 9. The V gene's germline CDR1 is SGHRS and CDR2 YFSETQ. The CDR3 runs 15 residues.